This TCR beta chain was profiled in a study of technical replicates of blood from a handful of donors. This clone was picked up one time. Assay: immunoSEQ multiplex PCR; the TCRdb copy retains only in-frame clones and omits some. The repertoire holds about 94,000 clones, with 95% as singletons. The CDR3 covers 15 residues. V lost 0 bases and J 3 bases, leaving 12 bases between the germline ends. Looked up from germline, CDR1 is SGHAT and CDR2 is FQDESV (reference sequence). Material: T cells isolated from PBMCs. This chain links TRBV11-1 with TRBJ2-7; D perhaps matches TRBD1 (5 bases). The clonotype was recovered from a human donor in good health. The CDR3 sequence is CASSLAAGRNYEQYF. CDR3 DNA sequence: TGTGCCAGCAGCTTAGCGGCAGGGCGAAACTACGAGCAGTACTTC.